The sample holds a few counts of the clone carrying this TCR beta chain. This specimen belongs to a study of blood T cells in healthy people across ages. Through a sample-barcoded 5' primer and a J-beta primer mix, a second PCR was run for roughly 6 to 11 cycles. One entry per CDR3 protein results from TCRdb running MiXCR on the 5' RACE reads. The sample yields about 900,000 distinct CDR3 sequences, approximately 67% seen once. V dropped 3 bases and J dropped 0; count of bases not matched to a gene: 2. CDR3 size: 17 residues. Germline CDR1 is SGHNT and CDR2 is YENEEA. The chain carries TRBV11-3 and TRBJ2-3; 14 bases map to TRBD2. Sequenced input: blood. The TCR comes from a man aged 30 to 39 in good health. CDR3 region: CASSLGLAGASTDTQYF. The CDR3 DNA follows: TGTGCCAGCAGCTTGGGACTAGCGGGGGCAAGCACAGATACGCAGTATTTT.